This T cell receptor beta chain comes out of a study of blood T cells in healthy people across ages. Study conclusions and caveats: Older age went with lower TCR beta diversity per million T cells, in a roughly linear way.

Donors each provided around 10 milliliters of peripheral blood. The authors isolated at least 6.5 million PBMCs per sample. Total RNA, at least 5.5 micrograms per sample, came from PBMCs. CDR1 LGHNA and CDR2 YSLEER come from the germline V gene. This CDR3 region has 16 residues. V was clipped by 2 bases and J by 4 bases; unmatched bases: 7. For the second PCR, which ran for 7 to 11 cycles, a sample-barcoded 5' primer and a J-beta primer mix were used. TCRdb itself ran the 5' RACE reads through MiXCR, one entry per CDR3 protein. The repertoire holds more than 600,000 distinct CDR3 sequences, with roughly 25% as singletons. Turning to this clonotype: Antigen unknown.

The data were also submitted as part of a second study, on T cells of mothers and their children.

J is TRBJ1-2 and V is TRBV4-3; 10 nucleotides match TRBD1. The sample comprised blood. The receptor was derived from a boy between 10 and 17 years old in good health. Here the CDR3 DNA reads TGCGCCAGCAGCCAACTGTCCCGGGACAGGGGCTATGGCTACACCTTC. This sequence encodes CASSQLSRDRGYGYTF.